Listed here are 19 T cell receptor beta chains from one sample, sequenced in a study of T cells in Graves' hyperthyroidism and ophthalmopathy. Regions amplified from RNA transcripts were the TCR beta CDR3 regions. HTBI primers were used for first-round RT-PCR of the TCR CDR3. A single record per CDR3 protein comes from TCRdb applying MiXCR to the multiplex PCR reads. This table has a few hundred thousand distinct CDR3 sequences, 15% to 20% appearing once. Sequenced material: blood. Source of these receptors: a man aged 18 to 30 with Graves' ophthalmopathy.

This clonotype showed up many times. The chain has TRBV3-1 and TRBJ2-5; D tentatively reads TRBD1 or TRBD2 (5 bases each). V lost 3 bases, J lost 7 bases, and 15 bases lay in between. From germline, CDR1 is LGHDT and CDR2 YNNKEL (reference sequence). This CDR3 spans 14 amino acids. The CDR3 spells CASSHPKGSGTQYF. CDR3 nucleotides: TGTGCCAGCAGCCATCCGAAGGGGAGCGGGACCCAGTACTTC.

This clonotype was observed many times. The chain combines TRBV12-3 or TRBV12-4 with TRBJ1-2, with TRBD1 identical over 7 bases. The CDR3 extends over 15 amino acids. V shed 6 bases and J 1 base; nucleotides not matched to a gene: 8. The CDR3 nucleotides are TGTGCCAGCAGAACAGGGGCCCCTTTTAACTATGGCTACACCTTC. It encodes CASRTGAPFNYGYTF.

The gene calls are TRBV14 and TRBJ2-3; a weak D match, TRBD1 (6 bases). Trimming removed 3 bases at V and 0 bases at J, with 13 bases between. CDR3 length: 16 amino acids. Germline assignment: CDR1 SGHDN and CDR2 FVKESK. The CDR3 DNA reads TGTGCCAGCAGCCACCTGGACAGCATTAGCACAGATACGCAGTATTTT. As protein: CASSHLDSISTDTQYF.

This clonotype was seen many times. The V call is TRBV6-1, the J call TRBJ2-3; a possible D gene is TRBD2 (5 bases). The CDR3 runs to 14 residues. The V gene's germline CDR1 is MNHNS and CDR2 SASEGT. The V end lost 6 bases, the J end lost 0 bases, and 10 bases lay between the germline ends. The CDR3 DNA is TGTGCCAGCAGAGTCGGACTGAGCACAGATACGCAGTATTTT. The encoded protein is CASRVGLSTDTQYF.

CDR3 in DNA: TGTGCCAGCAGCGTAGCTTTGGAGGGACCCCTCCACTTT. Translation: CASSVALEGPLHF. The V gene is TRBV9, the J gene TRBJ1-6; D gene uncertain. Per the germline V gene, CDR1 is SGDLS and CDR2 is YYNGEE. This CDR3 is 13 amino acids long. Trimming removed 0 bases from V and 12 bases from J, with 10 bases in between.

This clonotype was observed at least ten times. This chain links TRBV5-6 with TRBJ2-5; the D is unclear. The CDR3 has 13 residues. The germline V gene has CDR1 SGHDT and CDR2 YYEEEE. The V and J ends lost 4 bases and 5 bases respectively, with 12 bases between them. The CDR3 bases are TGTGCCAGCAGCCCTAACGGCGAGGAGACCCAGTACTTC. Amino acids: CASSPNGEETQYF.

V is TRBV6-1 and J is TRBJ2-7; D unclear. Trimming pared 8 bases from V and 7 bases from J, leaving 9 bases between. Germline loops: CDR1 MNHNS, CDR2 SASEGT. The CDR3 spans 10 residues. The CDR3 bases are TGTGCCAGCGGACCATCGGAGCAGTACTTC. This gives the protein CASGPSEQYF.

This clonotype has ten or more counts. The chain couples TRBV12-3 or TRBV12-4 to TRBJ1-1; D unclear. The CDR3 is made up of 14 amino acids. V lost 5 bases, J lost 4 bases, and 14 bases lay in between. The CDR3 reads CASSPLADLTEAFF. The CDR3 DNA is TGTGCCAGCAGTCCCCTGGCGGATCTCACTGAAGCTTTCTTT.

Comments on this clonotype: A much larger clone differs by one base, so this may be a read error. CDR3 loop: CANAKATNQQGTYGYTF. Here the CDR3 DNA reads TGTGCCAACGCAAAGGCCACTAACCAACAGGGGACGTATGGCTACACCTTC. The chain couples TRBV10-3 to TRBJ1-2; 7 bases fit TRBD1. Germline V gene data show CDR1 as ENHRY and CDR2 as SYGVKD. The CDR3 spans 17 residues. The ends lost 10 bases at V and 5 bases at J; junction bases unmatched: 22.

Only a few counts were recorded for this clonotype. This chain joins TRBV4-1 and TRBJ2-7; 9 bases are shared with TRBD2. The CDR3 is 16 residues long. The V and J ends lost 1 base and 0 bases, in that order; junction bases with no gene match: 4. Germline assignment: CDR1 MGHRA and CDR2 YSYEKL. The CDR3 nucleotides are TGCGCCAGCAGCCAAGTGGTTAGCGGGGGCTCCTACGAGCAGTACTTC. Residues: CASSQVVSGGSYEQYF.

The chain joins TRBV5-1 to TRBJ1-2; D call uncertain. This CDR3 comprises 14 residues. V lost 3 bases and J 4 bases, leaving 13 bases between the germline ends. The germline gives CDR1 SGHRS, CDR2 YFSETQ. Written as DNA, the CDR3 is TGCGCCAGCAGCTATGACGGGAATCCCTATGGCTACACCTTC. Translated: CASSYDGNPYGYTF.

This clonotype appeared a few times. V gene TRBV20-1 combines with J gene TRBJ2-5; no definite D call. The CDR3 spans 14 residues. V was clipped by 0 bases and J by 7 bases, with 15 bases between them. Germline V lookup: CDR1 DFQATT, CDR2 SNEGSKA (reference sequence). CDR3 amino acids: CSARDRAPMGTQYF. DNA of the CDR3: TGCAGTGCTAGAGATCGGGCTCCGATGGGGACCCAGTACTTC.

This clonotype was counted ten times or more. The V gene is TRBV10-3, the J gene TRBJ1-4; no firm D call. Germline assignment: CDR1 ENHRY and CDR2 SYGVKD. The ends were cut back, 0 bases at V and 2 bases at J, with 1 base in the middle. This CDR3 is built from 13 residues. DNA for the CDR3: TGTGCCATCAGTGAGTCGACTAATGAAAAACTGTTTTTT. Translated: CAISESTNEKLFF.

This chain connects TRBV3-1 to TRBJ1-4, with 8 bases lining up with TRBD1. The V gene end was trimmed by 1 base and the J gene end by 4 bases; junction bases not matched to a gene: 5. From germline, CDR1 is LGHDT and CDR2 YNNKEL (reference sequence). The CDR3 is 16 residues long. CDR3 sequence: CASSQGQGNINEKLFF. CDR3 DNA: TGTGCCAGCAGCCAAGGACAGGGGAATATTAATGAAAAACTGTTTTTT.

This clonotype was recorded at least ten times. V and J are TRBV7-9 and TRBJ1-5; 12 bases align to TRBD1. The CDR3 extends over 17 amino acids. V dropped 3 bases and J dropped 5; count of bases not matched to a gene: 8. Per the germline V gene, CDR1 is SEHNR and CDR2 is FQNEAQ (reference sequence). CDR3: CASSFESGTGGDQPQHF. The DNA for the CDR3 is TGTGCCAGCAGCTTTGAGTCCGGGACAGGGGGCGATCAGCCCCAGCATTTT.

This clonotype has at least ten counts. The chain combines TRBV11-2 with TRBJ1-4; D call uncertain. Germline V gene data show CDR1 as SGHAT and CDR2 as FQNNGV. The length of the CDR3 is 14 residues. Trimming removed 1 base from V and 5 bases from J, with 8 bases in between. CDR3 loop: CASSLAYWNEKLFF. CDR3 coding DNA: TGTGCCAGCAGCTTAGCCTACTGGAATGAAAAACTGTTTTTT.

In its sample, this clonotype was seen many times. The J gene is TRBJ1-1, the V gene TRBV9; a possible D gene is TRBD1 (6 bases). The CDR3 is 16 amino acids. Trimming removed 0 bases at V and 3 bases at J, with 15 bases between. Germline CDR1 and CDR2: SGDLS and YYNGEE. CDR3 region: CASSVVTGLRDTEAFF. The CDR3 nucleotides are TGTGCCAGCAGCGTAGTAACAGGGTTGAGGGACACTGAAGCTTTCTTT.

This clonotype came up a few times. The V gene is TRBV20-1, the J gene TRBJ1-3, with D possibly being TRBD1 (5 bases). V dropped 5 bases and J dropped 2 bases, with 13 bases sitting between them. Germline V CDR1 and CDR2: DFQATT, SNEGSKA (reference sequence). CDR3 size: 14 residues. The CDR3 nucleotides are TGCAGTGCTCACTCCGGGGGTACTGGAAACACCATATATTTT. It specifies CSAHSGGTGNTIYF.

This clonotype was found many times. The chain links TRBV28 to TRBJ1-2; D unclear. Germline V gives CDR1 MDHEN, CDR2 SYDVKM. The CDR3 runs 13 residues. Trimming cost V 3 bases and J 7 bases, with 12 bases left between them. This CDR3 is CASSLNLGSGYTF. In DNA form, the CDR3 reads TGTGCCAGCAGTTTGAATTTGGGAAGTGGCTACACCTTC.